This TCR beta chain was identified during a study of breast tumors, draining lymph nodes, adjacent tissues. Study observations and caveats: Compared with basal-like, luminal-like tumors shared significantly more repertoire with nontumor tissue. Data fit most tumor T cells coming from lymph node, expanding in tumor. That most tumor T cells come from lymph nodes remained unproven. Tumor TCR diversity was below lymph nodes but above nontumor tissue.

One entry per CDR3 protein, called by TCRdb with MiXCR from the multiplex PCR reads. Altogether about 47,000 distinct CDR3 sequences are present, under 30% being singletons, with the ten largest covering 8%. As for this clonotype: Its antigen is not identified.

The germline CDR1 and CDR2 sequences are SSHAT and FNYEAQ (reference sequence). The V and J ends lost 8 bases and 2 bases, in that order; junction bases with no gene match: 10. The CDR3 is 15 amino acids. Sequencing input: breast tumor tissue. The TCR sequence derives from a female donor with breast cancer. Some clones in this sample may be carry-over from other donors' samples. This sequence joins TRBV7-7 and TRBJ2-3; 7 nucleotides match TRBD1. CDR3 residues: CASGWTGSPTDTQYF. CDR3 DNA sequence: TGTGCCAGCGGCTGGACAGGTTCCCCCACAGATACGCAGTATTTT.